The 21 T cell receptor beta chains below all came from one sample that was sequenced in a study of OX40 agonist ivuxolimab in advanced cancers. Profiling relied on immunoSEQ multiplex PCR, and the TCRdb table lists in-frame clones only, not all of them. This sample carries over 20,000 clones, more than 75% of them seen once, and the ten largest clones take under 1.5%. This specimen was CD4+ or CD8+ T cells sorted from blood, taken in a trial of the OX40 agonist ivuxolimab. Source of these receptors: an adult with an advanced solid tumor such as melanoma, head and neck, liver or kidney cancer.

The chain employs TRBV4-3 and TRBJ2-7; the D gene is possibly TRBD2 (7 bases). Looked up from germline, CDR1 is LGHNA and CDR2 is YSLEER. The CDR3 length is 16 residues. The germline V and J ends were trimmed by 5 bases and 0 bases, with 17 bases remaining between them. This CDR3 is CASSAAGGGSSYEQYF. The CDR3 DNA sequence: TGCGCCAGCAGCGCCGCTGGGGGCGGGAGCTCCTACGAGCAGTACTTC.

The gene calls are TRBV28 and TRBJ2-3; 9 nucleotides line up with TRBD2. The CDR3 has 17 amino acids. Germline-derived CDR1 and CDR2 are MDHEN and SYDVKM. Germline trimming cut 6 bases from V and 0 bases from J; bases unmatched to any gene: 10. The CDR3 sequence: CASSPPSSGASTDTQYF. The DNA of the CDR3 is TGTGCCAGCAGCCCCCCCTCTAGCGGGGCGAGCACAGATACGCAGTATTTT.

This clone was recorded a few times. The V call is TRBV6-6, the J call TRBJ2-5; D unclear. V was cut by 2 bases and J by 4 bases, with 2 bases left in between. The CDR3 sequence is 11 residues long. The germline CDR1 and CDR2 sequences are MNHNY and SVGAGI (reference sequence). This CDR3 is CASSYGETQYF. The CDR3 nucleotides read TGTGCCAGCAGTTACGGAGAGACCCAGTACTTC.

The chain links TRBV5-1 to TRBJ1-4, with 9 nucleotides matching TRBD1. CDR1 SGHRS and CDR2 YFSETQ come from the germline V gene. The V segment lost 4 bases and the J segment 5 bases; nucleotides outside the gene matches: 15. This CDR3 region has 18 residues. CDR3 DNA sequence: TGCGCCAGCAGCGGTGATCCACCGGGACAGGGCGGGAATGAAAAACTGTTTTTT. Its protein product is CASSGDPPGQGGNEKLFF. Together with reference TRBV5-1 and TRBJ1-4, the CDR3 gives the full variable domain: KAGVTQTPRYLIKTRGQQVTLSCSPISGHRSVSWYQQTPGQGLQFLFEYFSETQRNKGNFPGRFSGRQFSNSRSEMNVSTLELGDSALYLCASSGDPPGQGGNEKLFFGSGTQLSVL.

The chain recombines TRBV7-2 with TRBJ1-2; D call uncertain. The CDR3 is 16 amino acids. Germline V lookup: CDR1 SGHTA, CDR2 FQGNSA. With 1 base removed from V and 1 base from J, the gap between germline ends came to 13 bases. The CDR3 sequence is CASSLEAAGLNYGYTF. The CDR3 DNA reads as TGTGCCAGCAGCTTAGAAGCGGCAGGACTTAACTATGGCTACACCTTC.

V usage is TRBV5-5 and J usage is TRBJ2-5, with a possible D match to TRBD2 (6 bases). This CDR3 is 16 amino acids long. The germline V and J ends were trimmed by 4 bases and 5 bases, with 21 bases remaining between them. Looked up from germline, CDR1 is SGHKS and CDR2 is YYEKEE (reference sequence). This CDR3 reads CASSITLGGGRETQYF. DNA for the CDR3: TGTGCCAGCAGCATCACCCTGGGGGGTGGGCGGGAGACCCAGTACTTC.

V and J are TRBV7-3 and TRBJ2-1; D may match TRBD1 or TRBD2 (5 bases each). The CDR3 consists of 13 residues. V was cut by 0 bases and J by 6 bases, with 6 bases left in between. CDR1 SGHTA and CDR2 FQGTGA come from the germline V gene. CDR3 amino acids: CASSLTGANEQFF. The DNA for the CDR3 is TGTGCCAGCAGCTTAACCGGGGCCAATGAGCAGTTCTTC.

This rearrangement joins TRBV14 to TRBJ2-1, with 7 nucleotides matching TRBD2. CDR1 SGHDN and CDR2 FVKESK come from the germline V gene. With V trimmed by 1 base and J by 3 bases, 3 bases remained unmatched. CDR3 size: 15 residues. The CDR3 DNA sequence: TGTGCCAGCAGCCAAGTACCGGGGGGCTACAATGAGCAGTTCTTC. It yields the protein CASSQVPGGYNEQFF.

The chain recombines TRBV4-2 with TRBJ2-2; 7 positions match TRBD2. The CDR3 consists of 15 residues. The V gene end was trimmed by 1 base and the J gene end by 5 bases; junction bases not matched to a gene: 4. Germline CDR1 reads LGHNA; CDR2 reads YNFKEQ. This CDR3 is CASSQVFSGTGELFF. CDR3 bases: TGTGCCAGCAGCCAAGTTTTTAGCGGGACCGGGGAGCTGTTTTTT.

CDR3 region: CASRPRGSGGNTIYF. DNA of the CDR3: TGTGCCAGCAGACCCAGGGGTTCGGGCGGAAACACCATATATTTT. This chain uses TRBV28 with TRBJ1-3; possible D gene TRBD1, 6 bases. Germline CDR1 is MDHEN and CDR2 is SYDVKM. This CDR3 has 15 residues. Trimming took 6 bases from V and 4 from J, leaving 16 bases between them.

This clone appeared a few times. The rearrangement links TRBV11-1 to TRBJ2-7; perhaps TRBD1 as D (6 bases). Germline CDR1 reads SGHAT; CDR2 reads FQDESV (reference sequence). The V end lost 5 bases, the J end lost 0 bases, and 14 bases lay between the germline ends. The CDR3 has 15 residues. CDR3 sequence: CASSPETGHSYEQYF. The CDR3 coding sequence is TGTGCCAGCAGCCCCGAGACAGGTCACTCCTACGAGCAGTACTTC.

This clone showed up just a few times. The rearrangement links TRBV6-1 to TRBJ2-2, with 7 bases fitting TRBD1. This CDR3 comprises 15 residues. CDR1 is MNHNS, CDR2 SASEGT, per germline. V gave up 4 bases and J gave up 6 bases; unmatched junction bases: 8. DNA for the CDR3: TGTGCCAGCAGTGCCCGGGACAGAACTTCCGGGGAGCTGTTTTTT. Amino acid sequence: CASSARDRTSGELFF.

The chain has TRBV6-1 and TRBJ2-3; 11 nucleotides align to TRBD2. Germline V gene sequence: CDR1 MNHNS, CDR2 SASEGT. With V trimmed by 2 bases and J by 5 bases, 12 bases remained unmatched. The CDR3 loop spans 18 amino acids. The CDR3 spells CASSEITLAGASLDTQYF. The CDR3 region has the DNA TGTGCCAGCAGTGAAATTACACTAGCGGGGGCCTCACTAGATACGCAGTATTTT.

The chain links TRBV7-6 to TRBJ2-1; 14 bases map to TRBD2. The V and J ends lost 4 bases and 10 bases, in that order; junction bases with no gene match: 6. CDR1 and CDR2 from the germline V gene are SGHVS and FNYEAQ. The CDR3 covers 15 residues. The CDR3 protein is CASSSSGTSGGEQFF. For the CDR3, the DNA is TGTGCCAGCAGCTCCTCCGGGACTAGCGGGGGAGAGCAGTTCTTC.

The V call is TRBV9, the J call TRBJ1-4; D might be TRBD1 (6 bases). CDR1 is SGDLS and CDR2 is YYNGEE in the germline V gene. Trimming removed 4 bases at V and 4 bases at J, with 14 bases between. The CDR3 covers 15 residues. DNA for the CDR3: TGTGCCAGCAGCCCGGGGGGGCTCCTTAATGAAAAACTGTTTTTT. Translating it yields CASSPGGLLNEKLFF.

V gene TRBV2 combines with J gene TRBJ2-7; TRBD1 aligns across 7 bases. V trimming: 1 base; J trimming: 6 bases; junction bases outside the gene matches: 6. CDR1 SNHLY and CDR2 FYNNEI come from the germline V gene. This CDR3 is built from 14 residues. In DNA form, the CDR3 reads TGTGCCAGCAGTGAAGGGACAGGCACTGTCGAGCAGTACTTC. Protein product: CASSEGTGTVEQYF.

This chain joins TRBV4-2 and TRBJ1-2, with D possibly being TRBD1 (5 bases). This CDR3 has 14 amino acids. Germline CDR1 is LGHNA and CDR2 is YNFKEQ. V shed 4 bases and J shed 8 bases, with 17 bases lying between them. CDR3 loop: CASSRGGIRGGYTF. The CDR3 coding sequence is TGTGCCAGCAGCCGGGGCGGGATCCGAGGGGGCTACACCTTC.

The V call is TRBV28, the J call TRBJ2-7; TRBD1 aligns across 11 bases. J gave up 3 bases and V 6 bases, and 1 base lay outside the gene matches. The CDR3 consists of 13 residues. Per the germline V gene, CDR1 is MDHEN and CDR2 is SYDVKM. CDR3 coding DNA: TGTGCCAGCAGCGGGACAGGGGGCTACGAGCAGTACTTC. It codes for CASSGTGGYEQYF.

Note on this clone: This specimen includes other DNA sequences encoding the same CDR3. The rearrangement joins TRBV7-2 to TRBJ2-5; D gene ambiguous. The germline V gene has CDR1 SGHTA and CDR2 FQGNSA. The CDR3 extends over 14 amino acids. Trimming took off 1 base at V and 4 bases at J, with 10 bases between the two ends. The CDR3 here is CASSLGARGETQYF. DNA for the CDR3: TGTGCCAGCAGCTTAGGGGCCAGAGGAGAGACCCAGTACTTC.

CDR3 DNA: TGTGCCATCCAATTAGGGACCCAGTACTTC. Translating gives CAIQLGTQYF. The rearrangement uses TRBV6-1 and TRBJ2-5; D not resolved. The V end lost 10 bases, the J end lost 7 bases, and 10 bases lay between the germline ends. From germline, CDR1 is MNHNS and CDR2 SASEGT. The CDR3 length is 10 residues.

V usage is TRBV28 and J usage is TRBJ1-2; D ambiguous. V was cut by 5 bases and J by 1 base, with 8 bases left in between. CDR1 is MDHEN and CDR2 is SYDVKM in the germline V gene. CDR3 length equals 13 residues. CDR3 sequence: CASSDGSNYGYTF. The CDR3, as DNA: TGTGCCAGCAGTGACGGCAGTAACTATGGCTACACCTTC.